This T cell receptor beta chain was profiled in a study of blood T cell repertoires in COVID-19. Study background: There were acute and convalescent COVID-19 samples, and they came from the United States, Italy and Spain. T cells, B-cell-depleted T cells, or PBMCs provided the cDNA or gDNA that served as material.

In germline, CDR1 is SEHNR, CDR2 FQNEAQ (reference sequence). The CDR3 runs to 15 residues. The V end was cut by 1 base, the J end by 2 bases, with 9 bases between. Per the authors' pipeline: Amplifying reference gene primers gave estimates of nucleated cell counts. Clones were read by immunoSEQ multiplex PCR, and TCRdb kept only the in-frame ones, dropping some. V and J calls and clone size are given by that table; D and trimming were obtained from the DNA. The data show about 320,000 clones, 85% seen once. The sequencing sample was made of peripheral blood. The source is a human donor in a cohort sampled during active COVID-19. J is TRBJ1-5 and V is TRBV7-9; no firm D call. The CDR3 nucleotides read TGTGCCAGCAGCTTAGGAACCTCGGGCAATCAGCCCCAGCATTTT. Its protein is CASSLGTSGNQPQHF.